This TCR beta chain appears in the sequencing data of a study of blood T cells in healthy people across ages (dated by TCRdb to about 2015). In the study overall: In model experiments, template switching captured roughly one uniquely barcoded TCR beta cDNA molecule for every two T cells. Using deep sequencing normalized with unique cDNA molecular identifiers, the study measured how TCR beta repertoire diversity changes with age. Four age groups were formed from the donors: young (average 16 years), middle-aged (approximately 41), aged (62) and long-lived (roughly 88). To avoid experimental bias, donors of different ages were spread randomly across the sequencing lanes. The study analyzed two additional independent replicas of 1 million unique cDNA reads from the same blood draw for two donors, one aged 18 to 29 and one aged 80 or older. Broader findings and caveats from the paper: Because the CMV infection status of the donors was unknown, age-related changes in expanded clonotypes may potentially have been confounded. There was a strong correlation between observed TCR beta diversity and the percentage of naive T cells measured by flow cytometry. Compared with the aged group, the long-lived group had more naive CD4+ T cells, fewer expanded clones and increased TCR diversity, a pattern suggesting age selection. Estimates of total diversity based on one million sequenced T cells were regarded as lower bounds and as underestimates. As age increased, observed TCR beta diversity per million T cells dropped in a roughly linear way, and a significant reduction was already evident by age about 40. Conclusive comparison of naive and antigen-experienced compartments was prevented by the profiling of bulk unsorted PBMCs.

CDR3 length: 17 amino acids, cysteine to phenylalanine. Only CDR3 DNA is held: 51 bases, read in frame from base 1. The germline V gene (reference sequence) supplies CDR1 SEHNR and CDR2 FQNEAQ. The germline ends are 22 bases apart after V is trimmed by 8 bases and J by 0 bases. The roughly 42 donors, aged 6 to 90 years, were systemically healthy Caucasian individuals from Russia. Each donor gave approximately 9.3 milliliters of peripheral blood, collected into EDTA-treated Vacutainer tubes. Ficoll-Paque density-gradient centrifugation was used to isolate PBMCs, with at least 6 million obtained per sample. Trizol reagent was used to extract total RNA from PBMCs, with at least 6 micrograms per sample. Naive CD45RAhigh/CD27high T cell percentages were measured by flow cytometry on a PBMC aliquot from every donor. Libraries were prepared through 5' RACE. The sequencer was an Illumina HiSeq 2500. A second PCR of about 7 to 12 cycles was run with a J-beta primer mix and a sample-barcoded 5' primer. A unique molecular identifier was introduced onto each TCR beta cDNA molecule by a template-switch 5' adaptor carrying 12 random nucleotides. Each sample yielded at least 2.5 million CDR3-containing paired-end reads. First-strand cDNA synthesis was performed from all RNA using the Mint cDNA synthesis kit, with priming by a TRBC-specific oligonucleotide. Following uracil-DNA glycosylase treatment, a first 18-cycle PCR with universal primers M1SS and BC2_uni_R was performed on all cDNA. Per the original workflow: Each sample was normalized by randomly selecting 1 million high-quality reads, each carrying a distinct molecular identifier. Instead of being binned into consensus sequences, reads with shared molecular identifiers were discarded. MiTCR, set to a Q25 quality threshold and the strictest error-elimination algorithm, was used for CDR3 identification, clonotype clustering and error correction. A nonparametric unseen species model using Euler transformation provided a lower-bound estimate of total TCR beta diversity. In TCRdb, the public reads were trimmed at Q25 with fastp and aligned with MiXCR, with productive beta chains retained. Each CDR3 protein appears once, grouped with its most common genes and DNA. The V and J calls follow TCRdb's processing rather than the paper's. The sample table records approximately 800,000 distinct CDR3 sequences; about 55% of these occur just once. Approximately 40% of the sample is taken by the ten largest.

Note on this clonotype: There is no known antigen for this receptor. Qualities for individual bases were not recorded, and no much larger clone is one base off.

The rearrangement joined TRBV7-9 to TRBJ1-2; 5 matching bases give a weak D call of TRBD1. This receptor was identified in a man aged 80 or over in good health. Sample: blood. Here is the DNA: TGTGCCAGCTCGCCCGGGCAGGGAGTAGGGACTAACTATGGCTACACCTTC. Translation gives CASSPGQGVGTNYGYTF.